What follows are 15 T cell receptor beta chains derived from one specimen sequenced in a study of cytomegalovirus exposure and HLA in healthy donors. Researchers ran the PCR with 60 Vbeta and 13 Jbeta primers. Measured with immunoSEQ multiplex PCR; TCRdb has only the in-frame clones, and not every one. The sample has more than 100,000 clones, approximately 80% seen once; the top ten hold approximately 0.22%. The sequencing input was PBMCs. These TCRs come from a man between 50 and 59 years old in good health and CMV-seronegative.

The chain has TRBV5-4 and TRBJ2-7, with 12 bases aligning to TRBD1. The CDR3 sequence is 15 residues long. Germline assignment: CDR1 SGHNT and CDR2 YYREEE (reference sequence). The junction had 3 bases not matched to a gene; V was cut back by 0 bases and J by 5 bases. The CDR3 region is CASSLEGQGAHEQYF. The CDR3 region has the DNA TGTGCCAGCAGCTTGGAGGGACAGGGGGCCCACGAGCAGTACTTC.

The chain has TRBV6-6 and TRBJ2-1, with 9 bases aligning to TRBD2. This CDR3 is built from 16 residues. Germline V gives CDR1 MNHNY, CDR2 SVGAGI (reference sequence). The junction had 5 bases not matched to a gene; V was cut back by 5 bases and J by 0 bases. In nucleotides, the CDR3 is TGTGCCAGCAGTACCGGACTAGCGTCCTCCTACAATGAGCAGTTCTTC. It specifies CASSTGLASSYNEQFF.

In its sample, this clone was seen a few times. This chain links TRBV19 with TRBJ2-6; 7 nucleotides agree with TRBD2. Germline loops: CDR1 LNHDA, CDR2 SQIVND (reference sequence). After removal of 8 bases from V and 3 bases from J, the junction contained 10 bases not matched to a gene. The CDR3 is made up of 16 amino acids. The CDR3 is CASQGREGGGANVLTF. In DNA form, the CDR3 reads TGTGCCAGTCAAGGGAGGGAGGGTGGTGGGGCCAACGTCCTGACTTTC.

V usage is TRBV7-9 and J usage is TRBJ2-5; D unclear. Germline V lookup: CDR1 SEHNR, CDR2 FQNEAQ (reference sequence). Trimming cost V 0 bases and J 5 bases, with 4 bases left between them. The CDR3 loop spans 12 amino acids. CDR3 coding DNA: TGTGCCAGCAGCTTAGCTCTGGAGACCCAGTACTTC. Translation: CASSLALETQYF.

The sample holds a few counts of this clone. J is TRBJ1-1 and V is TRBV5-1; a possible D gene is TRBD1 (6 bases). The CDR3 has 13 amino acids. The germline gives CDR1 SGHRS, CDR2 YFSETQ. The germline V and J ends were trimmed by 4 bases and 7 bases, with 14 bases remaining between them. CDR3 sequence reads: CASSQDRGDEAFF. The CDR3 DNA is TGCGCCAGCAGCCAGGACAGAGGAGATGAAGCTTTCTTT.

V usage is TRBV25-1 and J usage is TRBJ2-7; possible D gene TRBD1, 6 bases. The CDR3 contains 15 residues. Germline loops: CDR1 MGHDK, CDR2 SYGVNS. The ends were cut back, 4 bases at V and 3 bases at J, with 16 bases in the middle. CDR3: CASSAKGRGNYEQYF. The CDR3 region has the DNA TGTGCCAGCAGTGCCAAAGGAAGGGGGAACTACGAGCAGTACTTC.

V is TRBV5-1 and J is TRBJ1-3; D is perhaps TRBD1 (6 bases). This CDR3 is built from 17 residues. Germline CDR1 is SGHRS and CDR2 is YFSETQ. The germline V and J ends were trimmed by 4 bases and 0 bases, with 17 bases remaining between them. The CDR3 region has the DNA TGCGCCAGCAGCGCCCCTCGGGACACCGGCTCTGGAAACACCATATATTTT. Protein sequence: CASSAPRDTGSGNTIYF. The variable domain in full, completed from reference TRBV5-1 and TRBJ1-3, reads KAGVTQTPRYLIKTRGQQVTLSCSPISGHRSVSWYQQTPGQGLQFLFEYFSETQRNKGNFPGRFSGRQFSNSRSEMNVSTLELGDSALYLCASSAPRDTGSGNTIYFGEGSWLTVV.

The rearrangement uses TRBV7-3 and TRBJ2-2; the match to TRBD1 covers 7 bases. The CDR3 spans 15 residues. V lost 5 bases to trimming and J lost 5 bases; unmatched junction nucleotides: 8. CDR1 is SGHTA and CDR2 is FQGTGA in the germline V gene. CDR3 DNA sequence: TGTGCCAGCAGCCCCCTGACAGGGTGGACCGGGGAGCTGTTTTTT. This encodes CASSPLTGWTGELFF.

The rearrangement uses TRBV11-2 and TRBJ2-6; D possibly corresponds to TRBD2 (5 bases). The CDR3 is 14 residues long. CDR1 is SGHAT, CDR2 FQNNGV, per germline. V lost 5 bases, J lost 2 bases, and 7 bases lay in between. DNA for the CDR3: TGTGCCAGCAGCCCGCGGGCTGGGGCCAACGTCCTGACTTTC. It encodes CASSPRAGANVLTF.

V is TRBV7-8 and J is TRBJ2-7; 7 bases are a match to TRBD2. This CDR3 region has 16 residues. Germline CDR1 reads SGHVS; CDR2 reads FQNEAQ. Germline trimming cut 1 base from V and 0 bases from J; bases unmatched to any gene: 6. CDR3 DNA: TGTGCCAGCAGCTTAGTGCTAGCGGCCAGCTCCTACGAGCAGTACTTC. It codes for CASSLVLAASSYEQYF.

The genes are TRBV5-1 and TRBJ1-6; TRBD1 matches 8 bases. Looked up from germline, CDR1 is SGHRS and CDR2 is YFSETQ. V lost 9 bases and J lost 7; bases outside the gene matches: 6. The CDR3 contains 13 residues. The CDR3 loop is CATRTGRNSPLHF. The DNA for the CDR3 is TGCGCCACCCGGACAGGGAGAAATTCACCCCTCCACTTT.

The V gene is TRBV19, the J gene TRBJ1-5; 8 bases line up with TRBD1. Germline V gene lookup returns CDR1 LNHDA and CDR2 SQIVND (reference sequence). V was pared by 5 bases and J by 5 bases, with 8 bases of the junction left unmatched. There are 15 residues in the CDR3. The CDR3 bases are TGTGCCAGTAGTCCACGACAGGGGAGGGATCAGCCCCAGCATTTT. Translation gives CASSPRQGRDQPQHF.

This chain connects TRBV2 to TRBJ2-1, with 7 bases identical to TRBD2. Unmatched junction bases numbered 5, after V lost 6 bases and J lost 6 bases. The germline V gene has CDR1 SNHLY and CDR2 FYNNEI. The CDR3 consists of 13 residues. The CDR3 region has the DNA TGTGCCAGCAGAACGGGGGGAACCAATGAGCAGTTCTTC. Protein product: CASRTGGTNEQFF.

The chain combines TRBV28 with TRBJ2-5; D perhaps matches TRBD2 (6 bases). V was shortened by 6 bases and J by 7 bases, with 21 bases between the two germline ends. Germline lookup yields CDR1 MDHEN and CDR2 SYDVKM. This CDR3 region has 15 residues. The chain's CDR3 is CASRLLATGMGTQYF. In DNA form, the CDR3 reads TGTGCCAGCAGGCTACTAGCCACGGGGATGGGGACCCAGTACTTC.

This rearrangement joins TRBV4-2 to TRBJ1-6, with D unresolved. V dropped 0 bases and J dropped 9 bases, with 9 bases sitting between them. Germline values: CDR1 LGHNA, CDR2 YNFKEQ. The CDR3 length is 14 residues. The CDR3 sequence is CASSQDGWSSPLHF. CDR3 coding DNA: TGTGCCAGCAGCCAAGACGGTTGGAGTTCACCCCTCCACTTT.